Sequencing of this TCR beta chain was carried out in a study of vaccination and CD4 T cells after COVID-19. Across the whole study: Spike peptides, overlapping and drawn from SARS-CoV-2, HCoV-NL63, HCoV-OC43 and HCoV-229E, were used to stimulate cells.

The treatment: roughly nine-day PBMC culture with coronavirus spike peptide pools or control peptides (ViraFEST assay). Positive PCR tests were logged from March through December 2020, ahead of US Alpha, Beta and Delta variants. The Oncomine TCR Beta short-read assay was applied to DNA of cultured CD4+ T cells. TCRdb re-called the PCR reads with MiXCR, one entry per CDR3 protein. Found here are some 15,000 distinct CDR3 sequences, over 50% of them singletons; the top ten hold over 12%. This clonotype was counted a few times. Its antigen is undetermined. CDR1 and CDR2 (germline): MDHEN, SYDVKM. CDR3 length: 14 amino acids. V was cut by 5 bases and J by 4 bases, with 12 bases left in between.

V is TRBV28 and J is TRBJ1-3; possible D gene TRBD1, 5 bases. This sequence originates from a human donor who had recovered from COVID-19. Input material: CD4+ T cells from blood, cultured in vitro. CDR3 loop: CASSPWTSGNTIYF. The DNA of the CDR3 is TGTGCCAGCAGTCCATGGACATCCGGAAACACCATATATTTT.